The following is a T cell receptor beta chain sequence with its context. The sample contains more than one DNA sequence encoding this CDR3. This sample is part of a study of blood T cell repertoires in COVID-19. The overall study: Sites across the United States, Italy and Spain contributed samples from acute and convalescent COVID-19.

Between the trimmed V and J ends, which lost 0 bases and 2 bases, there was a span of 7 bases. The CDR3 is made up of 13 amino acids. The germline CDR1 and CDR2 sequences are GTSNPN and SVGIG (reference sequence). Under the authors' procedure: By means of reference gene primer amplification, nucleated cell counts were estimated. TCRdb keeps only in-frame clones here, not all; method: immunoSEQ multiplex PCR. The V and J calls and clone size come from that table; D and trimming were worked out from the DNA. Of fewer than 200,000 clones detected, approximately 87% appear once; the ten largest clones hold 2.5%.

The chain has TRBV30 and TRBJ1-2; unclear D gene. The sample comprised peripheral blood. The origin of this receptor is a man aged 40-49 years with active or convalescent COVID-19. CDR3: CAWSVKQNYGYTF. CDR3 sequence (DNA): TGTGCCTGGAGTGTGAAACAGAACTATGGCTACACCTTC.